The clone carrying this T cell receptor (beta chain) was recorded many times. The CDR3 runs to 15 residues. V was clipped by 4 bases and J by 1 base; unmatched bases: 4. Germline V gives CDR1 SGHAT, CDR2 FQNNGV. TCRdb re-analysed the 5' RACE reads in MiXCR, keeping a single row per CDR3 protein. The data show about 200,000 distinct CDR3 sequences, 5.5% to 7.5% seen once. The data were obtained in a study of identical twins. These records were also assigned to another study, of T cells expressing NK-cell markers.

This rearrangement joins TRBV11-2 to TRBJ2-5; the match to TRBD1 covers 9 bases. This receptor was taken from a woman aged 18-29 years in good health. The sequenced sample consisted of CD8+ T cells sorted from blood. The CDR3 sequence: CASSYGQGPQETQYF. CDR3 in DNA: TGTGCCAGCAGCTATGGACAGGGGCCCCAAGAGACCCAGTACTTC.